What follows are 13 T cell receptor beta chains derived from one specimen sequenced in a study of patients and donors after allogeneic stem cell transplantation. TCRdb fed the RT-PCR reads into MiXCR, producing one record per CDR3 protein. The data contain some 21,000 distinct CDR3 sequences, about 28% of them singletons. Material for sequencing was blood, either unsorted or a sorted T cell fraction (not recorded which). The receptors here all came from a human donor who was either an allogeneic HSCT recipient or a stem cell or donor lymphocyte infusion donor (not recorded which). It is not recorded whose cells these are; they may come from a transplant donor.

This clonotype was picked up many times. The chain combines TRBV20-1 with TRBJ1-1, with D hard to call. CDR1 and CDR2 (germline): DFQATT, SNEGSKA (reference sequence). Deletions cut 5 bases from V and 0 bases from J, with 7 bases between. CDR3 length: 12 amino acids. For the CDR3, the DNA is TGCAGTGCTCAATCAATGAACACTGAAGCTTTCTTT. Amino acids: CSAQSMNTEAFF.

The chain carries TRBV5-5 and TRBJ2-2; 11 bases agree with TRBD2. Per the germline V gene, CDR1 is SGHKS and CDR2 is YYEKEE (reference sequence). Trimming removed 5 bases from V and 5 bases from J; junction bases left unmatched: 8. The CDR3 has 16 residues. CDR3 residues: CASSPGLADETGELFF. The CDR3 bases are TGTGCCAGCAGTCCGGGACTAGCGGACGAGACCGGGGAGCTGTTTTTT.

The genes are TRBV20-1 and TRBJ1-4; TRBD1 aligns across 9 bases. The CDR3 spans 15 residues. Germline trimming cut 5 bases from V and 7 bases from J; bases unmatched to any gene: 11. The germline V gene encodes CDR1 DFQATT and CDR2 SNEGSKA (reference sequence). This CDR3 is CSAPTGGTGGEKLFF. The CDR3 DNA reads as TGCAGTGCTCCCACAGGGGGCACGGGGGGTGAAAAACTGTTTTTT.

The chain carries TRBV28 and TRBJ1-6; D is unresolved. The ends were cut back, 6 bases at V and 0 bases at J, with 9 bases in the middle. This CDR3 spans 15 amino acids. CDR1 is MDHEN, CDR2 SYDVKM, per germline. The CDR3 coding sequence is TGTGCCAGCAGGGGCCGGAGCTCCTATAATTCACCCCTCCACTTT. Translating it yields CASRGRSSYNSPLHF.

This clonotype has ten or more counts. The V gene is TRBV20-1, the J gene TRBJ1-1; D is undetermined. The germline CDR1 and CDR2 sequences are DFQATT and SNEGSKA (reference sequence). CDR3 size: 11 residues. The germline V and J ends were trimmed by 6 bases and 10 bases, with 15 bases remaining between them. The CDR3 sequence: CSAQGTPRAFF. CDR3 sequence (DNA): TGCAGTGCCCAAGGTACCCCGAGAGCTTTCTTT.

This clonotype was seen more than once but under ten times. This chain links TRBV12-3 or TRBV12-4 with TRBJ2-1; TRBD1 matches at 8 bases. The CDR3 runs 14 residues. The V and J ends lost 7 bases and 5 bases, in that order; junction bases with no gene match: 7. The CDR3 bases are TGTGCCAGCACCCAGACAGGGGTCCACAATGAGCAGTTCTTC. It encodes CASTQTGVHNEQFF.

J is TRBJ1-6 and V is TRBV3-1, with a tentative D call TRBD1 (5 bases). CDR1 is LGHDT, CDR2 YNNKEL, per germline (reference sequence). V gave up 3 bases and J gave up 8 bases, with 8 bases separating them. The CDR3 spans 13 residues. CDR3 protein: CASSQGGDSPLHF. In DNA, the CDR3 is TGTGCCAGCAGCCAGGGGGGAGATTCACCCCTCCACTTT. The whole variable domain, remainder taken from reference TRBV3-1 and TRBJ1-6, is DTAVSQTPKYLVTQMGNDKSIKCEQNLGHDTMYWYKQDSKKFLKIMFSYNNKELIINETVPNRFSPKSPDKAHLNLHINSLELGDSAVYFCASSQGGDSPLHFGNGTRLTVT.

The V call is TRBV21-1, the J call TRBJ2-3; the table's D call TRBD2 went unverified against the DNA. TRBV21-1 corresponds to a pseudogene. The CDR3 has 17 amino acids. The CDR3: CASSKALAGDSTDTQYF. The CDR3 DNA is TGTGCCAGCAGCAAAGCTCTAGCGGGCGATAGCACAGATACGCAGTATTTT.

V and J are TRBV10-3 and TRBJ2-1; 12 nucleotides agree with TRBD1. The ends lost 2 bases at V and 8 bases at J; junction bases unmatched: 10. The CDR3 runs 17 residues. In germline, CDR1 is ENHRY, CDR2 SYGVKD. The chain's CDR3 is CAISEGIGDRGLDEQFF. In nucleotides, the CDR3 is TGTGCCATCAGTGAGGGGATAGGGGACAGGGGGCTTGATGAGCAGTTCTTC.

This clonotype has only a few counts. V is TRBV12-3 or TRBV12-4 and J is TRBJ1-1; no clear D. Trimming pared 3 bases from V and 2 bases from J, leaving 13 bases between. This CDR3 is 15 amino acids long. Here the CDR3 DNA reads TGTGCCAGCAGTTTGGCGGCCAACTCCAACACTGAAGCTTTCTTT. Protein sequence: CASSLAANSNTEAFF.

The J gene is TRBJ2-7, the V gene TRBV10-3; the D call may be TRBD1 or TRBD2 (5 bases each). The ends were cut back, 0 bases at V and 6 bases at J, with 15 bases in the middle. The CDR3 loop spans 15 amino acids. The V gene's germline CDR1 is ENHRY and CDR2 SYGVKD. The CDR3 loop reads CAISESKGEGIEQYF. CDR3 DNA: TGTGCCATCAGTGAGTCGAAAGGAGAGGGGATCGAGCAGTACTTC.

This clonotype occurred a few times. The CDR3 loop reads CATGGTPPNTEAFF. The CDR3 bases are TGTGCCACCGGAGGGACACCTCCGAACACTGAAGCTTTCTTT. The chain joins TRBV24-1 to TRBJ1-1, with a tentative D call TRBD1 (6 bases). The CDR3 extends over 14 amino acids. Germline CDR1 KGHDR, CDR2 SFDVKD. Trimming removed 9 bases at V and 1 base at J, with 14 bases between.

This clonotype occurred many times. V gene TRBV10-3 combines with J gene TRBJ1-2, with D hard to call. V lost 2 bases, J lost 4 bases, and 5 bases lay in between. This CDR3 has 12 residues. Looked up from germline, CDR1 is ENHRY and CDR2 is SYGVKD. CDR3 residues: CAISEVGYGYTF. CDR3 bases: TGTGCCATCAGTGAGGTTGGCTATGGCTACACCTTC.